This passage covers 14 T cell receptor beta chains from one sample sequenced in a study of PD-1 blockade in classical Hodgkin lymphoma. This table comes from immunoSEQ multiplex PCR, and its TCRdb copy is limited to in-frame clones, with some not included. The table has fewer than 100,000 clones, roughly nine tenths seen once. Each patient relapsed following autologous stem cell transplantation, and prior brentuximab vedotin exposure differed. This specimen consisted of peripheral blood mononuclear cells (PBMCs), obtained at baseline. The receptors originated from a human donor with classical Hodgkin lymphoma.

The CDR3 reads CASSLVGGGANTGELFF. The CDR3 region has the DNA TGTGCCAGCAGTCTCGTGGGAGGGGGTGCAAACACCGGGGAGCTGTTTTTT. The gene calls are TRBV2 and TRBJ2-2, with D possibly being TRBD2 (7 bases). The germline V gene encodes CDR1 SNHLY and CDR2 FYNNEI. This CDR3 is 17 amino acids long. V was shortened by 5 bases and J by 2 bases, with 18 bases between the two germline ends.

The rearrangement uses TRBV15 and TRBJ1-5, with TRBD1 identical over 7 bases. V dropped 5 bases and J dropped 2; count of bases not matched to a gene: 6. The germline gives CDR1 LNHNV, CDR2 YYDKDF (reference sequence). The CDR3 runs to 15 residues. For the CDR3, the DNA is TGTGCCACCAGCGTACCTACAGGGGGCAATCAGCCCCAGCATTTT. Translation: CATSVPTGGNQPQHF.

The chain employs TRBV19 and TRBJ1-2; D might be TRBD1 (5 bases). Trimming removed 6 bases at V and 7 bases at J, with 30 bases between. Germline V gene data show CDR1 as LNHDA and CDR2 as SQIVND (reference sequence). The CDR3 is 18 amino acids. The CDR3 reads CASSMNPWATDYSGGYTF. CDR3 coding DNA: TGTGCCAGTAGCATGAACCCCTGGGCGACAGACTACTCGGGTGGCTACACCTTC.

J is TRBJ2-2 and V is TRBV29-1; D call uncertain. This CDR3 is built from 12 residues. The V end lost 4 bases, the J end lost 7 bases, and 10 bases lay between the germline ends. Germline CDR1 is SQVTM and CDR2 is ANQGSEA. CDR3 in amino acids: CSVGSSVGELFF. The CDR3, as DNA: TGCAGCGTTGGATCCTCAGTCGGGGAGCTGTTTTTT.

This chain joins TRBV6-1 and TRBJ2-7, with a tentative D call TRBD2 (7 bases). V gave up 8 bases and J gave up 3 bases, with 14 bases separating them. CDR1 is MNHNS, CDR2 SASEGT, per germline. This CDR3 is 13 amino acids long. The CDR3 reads CASGGGSSYEQYF. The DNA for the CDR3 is TGTGCCAGCGGGGGCGGGAGTAGCTACGAGCAGTACTTC.

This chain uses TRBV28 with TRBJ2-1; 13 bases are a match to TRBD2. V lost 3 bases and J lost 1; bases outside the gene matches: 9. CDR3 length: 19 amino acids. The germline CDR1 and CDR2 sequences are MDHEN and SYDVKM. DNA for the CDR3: TGTGCCAGCAGTTTCCCGGGACTAGCGGGACTATCTTCCTACAATGAGCAGTTCTTC. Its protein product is CASSFPGLAGLSSYNEQFF.

The chain's CDR3 is CASSQGTEAFF. DNA of the CDR3: TGTGCCAGCAGCCAGGGAACTGAAGCTTTCTTT. V gene TRBV5-4 combines with J gene TRBJ1-1; D possibly corresponds to TRBD1 (5 bases). The length of the CDR3 is 11 residues. Germline-derived CDR1 and CDR2 are SGHNT and YYREEE (reference sequence). V was shortened by 4 bases and J by 5 bases, with 6 bases between the two germline ends.

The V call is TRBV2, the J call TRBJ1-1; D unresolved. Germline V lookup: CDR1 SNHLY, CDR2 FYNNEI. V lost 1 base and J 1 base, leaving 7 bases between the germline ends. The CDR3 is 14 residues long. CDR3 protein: CASSEVRRNTEAFF. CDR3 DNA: TGTGCCAGCAGTGAAGTAAGGAGGAACACTGAAGCTTTCTTT.

CDR3 bases: TGCGCCAGCAGCCACCTAACTGGGGCTCAGCCCCAGCATTTT. Translating it yields CASSHLTGAQPQHF. The chain couples TRBV4-1 to TRBJ1-5, with D maybe TRBD1 (5 bases). V lost 3 bases to trimming and J lost 6 bases, with 12 bases between them. The germline CDR1 and CDR2 sequences are MGHRA and YSYEKL. The CDR3 contains 14 residues.

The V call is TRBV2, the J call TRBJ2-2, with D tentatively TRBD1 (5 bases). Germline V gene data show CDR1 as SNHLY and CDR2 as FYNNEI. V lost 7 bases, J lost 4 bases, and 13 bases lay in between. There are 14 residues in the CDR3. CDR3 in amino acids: CASTARDRTGELFF. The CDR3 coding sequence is TGTGCCAGCACCGCCAGGGATCGCACCGGGGAGCTGTTTTTT.

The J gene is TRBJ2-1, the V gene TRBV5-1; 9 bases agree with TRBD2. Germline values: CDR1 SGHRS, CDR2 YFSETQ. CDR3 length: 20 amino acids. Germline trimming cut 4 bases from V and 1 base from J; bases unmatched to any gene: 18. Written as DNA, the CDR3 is TGCGCCAGCAGCCCCGCGGGTAGCGGGAGATGGGGGGGTTCCTACAATGAGCAGTTCTTC. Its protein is CASSPAGSGRWGGSYNEQFF.

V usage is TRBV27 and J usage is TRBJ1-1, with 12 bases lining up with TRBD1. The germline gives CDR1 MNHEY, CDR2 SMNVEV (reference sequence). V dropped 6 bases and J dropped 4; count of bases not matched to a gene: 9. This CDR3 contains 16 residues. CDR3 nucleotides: TGTGCCAGCAGGACCGGGACAGGGGGCTGGACCACTGAAGCTTTCTTT. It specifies CASRTGTGGWTTEAFF.

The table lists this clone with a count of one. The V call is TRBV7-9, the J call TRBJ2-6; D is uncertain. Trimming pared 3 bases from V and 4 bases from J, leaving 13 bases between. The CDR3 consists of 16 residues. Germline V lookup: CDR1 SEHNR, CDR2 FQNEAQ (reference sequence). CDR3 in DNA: TGTGCCAGCAGCTTGCCAAATTTCTCCGGGGCCAACGTCCTGACTTTC. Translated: CASSLPNFSGANVLTF.

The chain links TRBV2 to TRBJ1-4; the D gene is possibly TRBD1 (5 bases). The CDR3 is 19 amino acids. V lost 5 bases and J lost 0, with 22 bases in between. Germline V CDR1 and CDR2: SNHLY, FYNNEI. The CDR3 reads CASSPVGDGDFATNEKLFF. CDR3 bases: TGTGCCAGCAGTCCCGTGGGGGACGGAGACTTTGCAACTAATGAAAAACTGTTTTTT.